This T cell receptor beta chain originates from a study of blood T cell repertoires in COVID-19. Study background: The origin of the acute and convalescent COVID-19 samples was the United States, Italy and Spain. PBMCs, B-cell-depleted T cells, or T cells provided the cDNA or gDNA that made up the material.

Germline CDR1 LNHDA, CDR2 SQIVND (reference sequence). J lost 1 base, V lost 3 bases, and 10 bases had no gene match. The CDR3 consists of 18 residues. Repertoires were generated with immunoSEQ multiplex PCR, while TCRdb's copy carries only in-frame clones and drops some. Among around 300,000 clones listed, about 87% were seen once. Individuals drawn from approximately 26 US areas were about 18 to 95 years old. Cohorts were determined from participant-reported clinical history. Sequencing used PBMCs or T cells enriched from blood (not recorded which). The chain combines TRBV19 with TRBJ2-5; TRBD2 matches 11 bases. The receptor's source is a man aged 25 to 40 who had recovered from COVID-19. The CDR3, as DNA: TGTGCCAGTAGTATTGGGCTAGCGGGGGGCCTTCCCCAAGAGACCCAGTACTTC. This sequence encodes CASSIGLAGGLPQETQYF. The full variable domain, completed using reference TRBV19 and TRBJ2-5, is DGGITQSPKYLFRKEGQNVTLSCEQNLNHDAMYWYRQDPGQGLRLIYYSQIVNDFQKGDIAEGYSVSREKKESFPLTVTSAQKNPTAFYLCASSIGLAGGLPQETQYFGPGTRLLVL.